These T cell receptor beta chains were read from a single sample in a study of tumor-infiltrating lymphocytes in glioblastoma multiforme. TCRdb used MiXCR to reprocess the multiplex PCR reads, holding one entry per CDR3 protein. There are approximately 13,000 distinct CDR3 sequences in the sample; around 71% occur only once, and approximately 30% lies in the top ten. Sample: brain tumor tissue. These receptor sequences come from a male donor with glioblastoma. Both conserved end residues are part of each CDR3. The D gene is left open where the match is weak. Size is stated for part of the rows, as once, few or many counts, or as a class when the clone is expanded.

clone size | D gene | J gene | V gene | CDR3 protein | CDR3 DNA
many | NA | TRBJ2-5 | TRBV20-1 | CSAPEGSRDQYF | TGCAGTGCTCCCGAGGGGTCAAGAGACCAGTACTTC
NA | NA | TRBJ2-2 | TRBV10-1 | CASSEMASRGARELFF | TGCGCCAGCAGTGAAATGGCTAGCAGGGGGGCCCGGGAGCTGTTTTTT
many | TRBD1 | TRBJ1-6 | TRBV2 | CASRGDSYNSPLHF | TGTGCCAGCAGGGGGGACAGCTATAATTCACCCCTCCACTTT
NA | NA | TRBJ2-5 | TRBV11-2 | CASSQGGSPETQYF | TGTGCCAGCAGCCAGGGGGGGTCCCCGGAGACCCAGTACTTC
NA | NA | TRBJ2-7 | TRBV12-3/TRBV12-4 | CASSPLMYEQYF | TGTGCCAGCAGTCCTCTGATGTACGAGCAGTACTTC
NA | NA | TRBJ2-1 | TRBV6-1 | CASTEEVVAYNEQFF | TGTGCCAGCACCGAAGAAGTCGTAGCGTACAATGAGCAGTTCTTC
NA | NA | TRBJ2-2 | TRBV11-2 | CASSLDLVTGELFF | TGTGCCAGCAGCTTAGATCTCGTCACCGGGGAGCTGTTTTTT
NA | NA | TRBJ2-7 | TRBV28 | CASSTRRYEQYF | TGTGCCAGCAGCACCCGGCGGTACGAGCAGTACTTC
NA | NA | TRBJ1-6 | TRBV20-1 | CNARESRRANSPLHF | TGCAATGCTAGAGAAAGTAGGAGGGCAAATTCACCCCTCCACTTT
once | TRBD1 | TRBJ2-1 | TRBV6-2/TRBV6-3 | CASSYSHRQGEFF | TGTGCCAGCAGTTACTCGCATCGACAGGGGGAGTTCTTC
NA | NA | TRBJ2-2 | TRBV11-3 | CASILGGMNTGELFF | TGTGCCAGCATCTTAGGGGGTATGAACACCGGGGAGCTGTTTTTT
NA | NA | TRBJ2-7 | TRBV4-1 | CANSQDWRYEQYF | TGCGCCAACAGCCAAGATTGGCGATACGAGCAGTACTTC
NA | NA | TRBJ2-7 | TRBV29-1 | CSVKLIGSTGRYEQYF | TGCAGCGTTAAGCTTATCGGGTCAACCGGCCGCTACGAGCAGTACTTC
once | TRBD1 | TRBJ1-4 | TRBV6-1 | CASSRTGGSEKLFF | TGTGCCAGCAGTCGGACAGGGGGAAGTGAAAAACTGTTTTTT
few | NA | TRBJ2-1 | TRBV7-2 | CASSLSGFYNEQFF | TGTGCCAGCAGCTTATCAGGGTTTTACAATGAGCAGTTCTTC
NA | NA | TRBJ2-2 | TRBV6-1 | CASSVKGGLGTGELFF | TGTGCCAGCAGTGTCAAGGGGGGCTTAGGTACCGGGGAGCTGTTTTTT
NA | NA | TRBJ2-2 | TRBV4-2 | CASSQDGDTGELFF | TGTGCCAGCAGCCAAGATGGGGACACCGGGGAGCTGTTTTTT
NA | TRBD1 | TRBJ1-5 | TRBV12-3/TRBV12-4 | CASSGGTGGSNQPQHF | TGTGCCAGCAGTGGCGGGACAGGGGGCAGCAATCAGCCCCAGCATTTT
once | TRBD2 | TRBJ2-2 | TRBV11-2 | CASSFQRGVGIGELFF | TGTGCCAGCAGCTTCCAGCGGGGGGTGGGAATCGGGGAGCTGTTCTTT
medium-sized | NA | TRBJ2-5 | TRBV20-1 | CSASFGGSISGTQYF | TGCAGTGCTAGCTTTGGAGGGAGTATTAGTGGGACCCAGTACTTC
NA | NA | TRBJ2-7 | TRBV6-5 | CASSCFSASQYEQYF | TGTGCCAGCAGTTGCTTCTCGGCAAGCCAGTATGAGCAGTACTTC
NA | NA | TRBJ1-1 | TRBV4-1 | CASSPLGQGYTEAFF | TGCGCCAGCAGCCCCTTGGGTCAGGGGTACACTGAAGCTTTCTTT
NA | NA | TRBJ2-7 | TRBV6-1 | CASSEGGTVSPYEQYF | TGTGCCAGCAGTGAAGGTGGGACCGTTAGCCCCTACGAGCAGTACTTC
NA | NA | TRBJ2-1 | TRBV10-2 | CASRAVLTNRFYNEQFF | TGCGCCAGCAGGGCGGTTTTGACTAACCGATTCTACAATGAGCAGTTCTTC
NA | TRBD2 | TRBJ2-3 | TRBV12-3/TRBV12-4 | CASSFHDGLAGSTDTQYF | TGTGCCAGCAGTTTTCACGACGGACTAGCGGGAAGCACAGATACGCAGTATTTT
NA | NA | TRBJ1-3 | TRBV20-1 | CSASRDTGNTIYF | TGCAGTGCTTCCCGGGACACTGGAAACACCATATATTTT
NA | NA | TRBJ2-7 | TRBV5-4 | CASSLPGTSESYWGEQYF | TGTGCCAGCAGCTTACCCGGGACGAGCGAATCCTATTGGGGGGAGCAGTACTTC
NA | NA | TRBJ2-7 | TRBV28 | CASTTGETSPYEQYF | TGTGCCAGCACCACAGGAGAGACCAGCCCCTACGAGCAGTACTTC
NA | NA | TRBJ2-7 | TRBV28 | CASSFNRDSSSPYEQYF | TGCGCCAGCAGTTTTAACCGAGACAGCTCAAGCCCCTACGAGCAGTACTTC
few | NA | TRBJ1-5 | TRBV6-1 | CASSLERGRIYNQPQHF | TGTGCCAGCAGCCTTGAAAGAGGGCGGATCTACAATCAGCCCCAGCATTTT
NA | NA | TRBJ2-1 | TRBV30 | CARGRGNKQFF | TGTGCCCGGGGGCGGGGGAATAAGCAGTTCTTC
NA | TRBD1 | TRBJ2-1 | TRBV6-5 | CASRKGGPYNEQFF | TGTGCCAGCAGGAAAGGGGGCCCATACAATGAGCAGTTCTTC
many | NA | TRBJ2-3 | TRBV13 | CASSPGSADTQYF | TGTGCCAGCAGCCCTGGGAGCGCAGATACGCAGTATTTT
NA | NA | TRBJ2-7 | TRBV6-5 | CASTLAGGSYEQYF | TGTGCCAGCACCTTGGCAGGGGGGTCCTACGAGCAATACTTC
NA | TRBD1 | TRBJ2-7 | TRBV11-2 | CARSTLQLTGGPIGGQYF | TGTGCCAGAAGCACTCTTCAACTGACAGGGGGCCCTATAGGGGGGCAGTACTTC
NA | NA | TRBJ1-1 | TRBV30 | CAWSPSLDFGLF | TGTGCCTGGAGTCCTAGCCTCGACTTCGGTCTCTTT
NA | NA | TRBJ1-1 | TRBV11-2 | CASSFRGGVTEAFF | TGTGCCAGCAGCTTTAGGGGAGGGGTCACTGAAGCTTTCTTT
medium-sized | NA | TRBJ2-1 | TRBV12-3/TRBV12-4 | CASSPRDLGTEQFF | TGTGCCAGCAGTCCCCGTGACCTAGGCACTGAGCAGTTCTTC
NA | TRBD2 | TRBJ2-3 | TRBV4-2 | CASSRGSGMARSTDTQYF | TGTGCCAGCAGCCGAGGTAGCGGGATGGCGCGAAGCACAGATACGCAGTATTTT
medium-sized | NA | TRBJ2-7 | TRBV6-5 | CASSYDSLAYEQYF | TGTGCCAGCAGTTACGATTCCCTAGCCTACGAGCAGTACTTC
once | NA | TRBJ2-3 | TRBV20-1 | CSASRGEGDTDTQYF | TGCAGTGCTTCCCGGGGGGAGGGGGACACAGATACGCAGTATTTT
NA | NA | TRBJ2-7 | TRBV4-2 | CASSQDRFNEQYF | TGTGCCAGCAGCCAAGACAGGTTTAACGAGCAGTACTTC
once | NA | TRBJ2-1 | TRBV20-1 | CIAFDPRNHNEQFF | TGCATTGCCTTTGACCCACGTAACCACAATGAGCAGTTCTTC
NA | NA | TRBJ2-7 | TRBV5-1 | CASSLDGRPSELYF | TGCGCCAGCAGCTTGGATGGGAGACCGAGCGAGCTGTACTTC
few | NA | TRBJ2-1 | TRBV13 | CASSLGVLALNEQFF | TGTGCCAGCAGCTTAGGAGTACTAGCCTTGAATGAGCAGTTCTTC
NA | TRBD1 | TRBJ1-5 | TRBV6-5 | CASRTGGPGNQPQHF | TGTGCCAGCAGGACAGGGGGGCCTGGCAATCAGCCCCAGCATTTT
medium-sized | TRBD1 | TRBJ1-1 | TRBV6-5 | CASMDRGSTMNTEAFF | TGTGCCAGCATGGACAGGGGGTCGACTATGAACACTGAAGCTTTCTTT
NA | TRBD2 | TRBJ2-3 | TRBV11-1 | CASRSQTSGGGDTQYF | TGTGCCAGCAGATCCCAGACTAGCGGGGGGGGGGATACGCAGTATTTT
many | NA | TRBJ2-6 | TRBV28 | CASLSPSGANVLTF | TGTGCCAGCTTAAGCCCATCTGGGGCCAACGTCCTGACTTTC
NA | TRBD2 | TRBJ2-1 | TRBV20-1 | CSASGLDSRFNEQFF | TGCAGTGCTAGCGGACTAGATTCCCGCTTTAATGAGCAGTTCTTC
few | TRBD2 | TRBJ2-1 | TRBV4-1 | CASSQHASGHYNEQFF | TGCGCCAGCAGCCAACACGCTAGCGGCCACTACAATGAGCAGTTCTTC
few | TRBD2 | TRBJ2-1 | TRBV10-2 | CASSSGSSYNEQFF | TGCGCCAGCTCTAGCGGGAGTTCCTACAATGAGCAGTTCTTC
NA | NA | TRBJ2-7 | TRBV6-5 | CASSYSQGTVEQYF | TGTGCCAGCAGTTACTCTCAGGGGACGGTCGAGCAGTACTTC
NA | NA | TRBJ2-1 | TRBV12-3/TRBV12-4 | CASSSSEGIWDEQSF | TGTGCCAGCAGCTCCAGTGAGGGGATTTGGGATGAGCAGTCTTTC
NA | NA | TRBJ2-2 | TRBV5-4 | CASSKDGNTGELFF | TGTGCCAGCAGCAAGGATGGGAACACCGGGGAGCTGTTTTTT